The entry below describes one T cell receptor beta chain. Its target is not known. The sample is drawn from a study of regulatory T cells in long-lasting Graves disease. Findings of the study overall: The persistent group shared 2,700 or so public clonotypes, more than the roughly 970 shared by new patients.

Relying on iRepertoire HTBI primers and Arm-PCR of CDR3 regions, the team built TCR beta libraries. Authors' processing steps: Samples collectively showed 62 TRBV and more than 12 TRBJ segments. TCRdb recomputed calls from the multiplex PCR reads with MiXCR, one row per CDR3 protein. TCRdb's processing, not the authors' own work, is the source of the V and J calls. The data contain about 470,000 distinct CDR3 sequences, about 22% of them seen just once; the ten biggest clones take up roughly 7.1%. This sample's time point: persistent/refractory GD, antithyroid drugs over 5 years with positive TRAb. PBMCs provided the RNA from which the TCR library was made. EDTA tubes were used for drawing around 9 milliliters of peripheral blood. The clonotype comes from a female donor with Graves disease. Sequenced here: peripheral blood mononuclear cells (PBMCs), sampled when the disease was refractory, from a patient treated with antithyroid drugs.

The CDR3 spells CATEEDSGRAFGTYEQYF. CDR3 DNA: TGTGCCACCGAAGAAGATAGCGGGAGGGCCTTTGGGACCTACGAGCAGTACTTC. This chain joins TRBV10-3 and TRBJ2-7; 11 bases are a match to TRBD2. Germline V gene lookup returns CDR1 ENHRY and CDR2 SYGVKD. The V gene end was trimmed by 10 bases and the J gene end by 2 bases; junction bases not matched to a gene: 19. This CDR3 has 18 amino acids.